This TCR beta chain was retrieved from a study of T cell changes during pregnancy in multiple sclerosis. Sequencing was performed with immunoSEQ multiplex PCR; in TCRdb, only in-frame clones are kept and a portion is missing. The repertoire has tens of thousands of clones, about 92% of them found once; the top ten carry about 0.6%. The material was CD4+ T cells from peripheral blood mononuclear cells, obtained after pregnancy. This receptor was obtained from a female donor with multiple sclerosis, enrolled in a pregnancy study.

The CDR3 nucleotides read TGTGCCAGCAGCGACTCGGGGGGGTACTACGAGCAGTACTTC. Encoded protein: CASSDSGGYYEQYF. The chain has TRBV28 and TRBJ2-7; 8 nucleotides align to TRBD2. The CDR3 is made up of 14 amino acids. The germline CDR1 and CDR2 sequences are MDHEN and SYDVKM. V shed 6 bases and J 3 bases; nucleotides not matched to a gene: 7.